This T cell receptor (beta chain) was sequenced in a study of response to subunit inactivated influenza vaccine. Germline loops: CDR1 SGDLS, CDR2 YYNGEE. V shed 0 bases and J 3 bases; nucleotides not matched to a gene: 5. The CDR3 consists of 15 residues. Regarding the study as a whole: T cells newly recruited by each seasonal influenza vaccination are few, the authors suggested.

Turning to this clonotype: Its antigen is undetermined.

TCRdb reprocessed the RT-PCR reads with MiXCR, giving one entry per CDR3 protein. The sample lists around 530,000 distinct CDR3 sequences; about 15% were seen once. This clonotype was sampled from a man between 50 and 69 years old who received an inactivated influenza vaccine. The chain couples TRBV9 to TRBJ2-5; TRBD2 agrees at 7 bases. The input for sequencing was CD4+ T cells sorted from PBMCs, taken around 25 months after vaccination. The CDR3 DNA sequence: TGTGCCAGCAGCGTAGAAGCGGGGTGGGAAGAGACCCAGTACTTC. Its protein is CASSVEAGWEETQYF.